This T cell receptor (beta chain) was retrieved from a study of T-cell reconstitution after alpha-beta-depleted transplantation in children. Whole-study findings and limits: Among T cells one year after transplant, newly produced cells accounted for most counts and diversity. The study traced high day-60 TCRbeta diversity in some patients to surviving recipient T cells and thymic progenitors.

This clonotype was observed many times. Its target is unknown. Germline values: CDR1 DFQATT, CDR2 SNEGSKA (reference sequence). After removal of 6 bases from V and 2 bases from J, the junction contained 2 bases not matched to a gene. CDR3 length: 12 residues. Preparing the TCRbeta library involved the use of unique molecular identifiers. In TCRdb, the PCR reads were re-called with MiXCR into one record per CDR3 protein. The data show 250,000 to 300,000 distinct CDR3 sequences, over 7.5% seen once. The clonotype was recovered from a female patient between 2 and 10 years old who had a stem cell transplant for Fanconi anemia, so the T cells may come from the graft donor. The sequences come from peripheral blood, collected 360 days after TCRalphabeta/CD19-depleted stem cell transplant. This chain joins TRBV20-1 and TRBJ2-7; the match to TRBD1 covers 9 bases. DNA for the CDR3: TGCAGTGCAAACAGGGGGCCCTACGAGCAGTACTTC. This encodes CSANRGPYEQYF.